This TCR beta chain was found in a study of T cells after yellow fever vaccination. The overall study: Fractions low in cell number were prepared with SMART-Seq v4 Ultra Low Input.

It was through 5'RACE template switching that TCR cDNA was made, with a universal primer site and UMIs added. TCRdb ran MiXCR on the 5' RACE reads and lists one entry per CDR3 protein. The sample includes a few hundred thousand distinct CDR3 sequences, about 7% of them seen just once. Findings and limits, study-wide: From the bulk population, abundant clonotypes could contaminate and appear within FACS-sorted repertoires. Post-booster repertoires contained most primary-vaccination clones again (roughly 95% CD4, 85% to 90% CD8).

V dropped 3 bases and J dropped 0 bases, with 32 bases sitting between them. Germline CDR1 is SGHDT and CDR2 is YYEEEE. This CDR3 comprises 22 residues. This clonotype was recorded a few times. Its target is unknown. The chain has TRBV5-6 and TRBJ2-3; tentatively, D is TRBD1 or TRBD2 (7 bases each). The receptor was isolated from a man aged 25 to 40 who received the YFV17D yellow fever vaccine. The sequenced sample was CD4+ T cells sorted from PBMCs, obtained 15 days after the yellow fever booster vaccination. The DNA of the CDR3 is TGTGCCAGCAGCTGGGAAGACAGGGCCCGGGACTACACCCCCCCTAGCACAGATACGCAGTATTTT. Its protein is CASSWEDRARDYTPPSTDTQYF.